The clone carrying this TCR beta chain was seen at least ten times. These data belong to a study of Graves' ophthalmopathy and Graves' hyperthyroidism. Amplified TCR beta CDR3 regions were obtained using RNA transcripts as template. RT-PCR in the first round used HTBI primers; a second-round multiplex PCR followed. TCRdb called the multiplex PCR reads again in MiXCR, with one record for every CDR3 protein. Altogether around 400,000 distinct CDR3 sequences are present, under 25% being singletons, with the ten largest covering around 3.2%. V shed 4 bases and J shed 1 base, with 17 bases lying between them. The CDR3 runs to 16 residues. Germline CDR1 SGHRS, CDR2 YFSETQ.

The source of this sequence is a woman younger than 30 with stable Graves' hyperthyroidism. The V call is TRBV5-1, the J call TRBJ1-1; D is unresolved. Sequencing was carried out using peripheral blood. This CDR3 is CASSPASLRPNTEAFF. CDR3 in DNA: TGCGCCAGCAGCCCGGCATCACTTAGGCCGAACACTGAAGCTTTCTTT.